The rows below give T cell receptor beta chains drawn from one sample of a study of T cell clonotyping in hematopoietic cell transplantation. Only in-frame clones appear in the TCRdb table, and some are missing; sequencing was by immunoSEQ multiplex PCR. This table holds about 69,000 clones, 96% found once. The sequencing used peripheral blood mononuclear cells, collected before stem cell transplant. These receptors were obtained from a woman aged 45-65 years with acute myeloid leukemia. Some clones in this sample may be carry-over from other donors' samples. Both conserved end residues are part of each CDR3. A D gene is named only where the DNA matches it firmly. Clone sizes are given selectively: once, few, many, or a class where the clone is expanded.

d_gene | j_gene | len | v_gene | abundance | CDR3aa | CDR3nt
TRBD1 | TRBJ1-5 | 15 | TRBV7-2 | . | CASSLESGGRQPQHF | TGTGCCAGCAGCTTAGAGTCAGGGGGCCGTCAGCCCCAGCATTTT
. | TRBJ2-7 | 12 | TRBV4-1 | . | CASSQDLLQQYF | TGCGCCAGCAGCCAAGATCTATTACAGCAGTACTTC
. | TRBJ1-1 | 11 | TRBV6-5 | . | CASSYSFGAFF | TGTGCCAGCAGTTACTCGTTCGGCGCTTTCTTT
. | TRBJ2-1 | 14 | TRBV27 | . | CASSSLQTSNEQFF | TGTGCCAGCAGTTCCCTCCAAACATCCAATGAGCAGTTCTTC
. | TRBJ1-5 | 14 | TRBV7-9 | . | CASSLGQGNQPQHF | TGTGCCAGCAGCTTAGGGCAGGGCAACCAGCCCCAGCATTTT
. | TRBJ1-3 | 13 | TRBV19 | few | CASSNLSGNTIYF | TGTGCCAGTAGTAACCTCTCTGGAAACACCATATATTTT
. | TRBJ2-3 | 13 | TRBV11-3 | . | CASSLGGPDTQYF | TGTGCCAGCAGCTTAGGAGGGCCAGATACGCAGTATTTT
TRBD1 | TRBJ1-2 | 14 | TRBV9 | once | CASSVGDRNYGYTF | TGTGCCAGCAGCGTAGGGGACAGAAACTATGGCTACACCTTC
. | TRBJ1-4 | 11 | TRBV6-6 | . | CASSTGEKLFF | TGTGCCAGCAGTACAGGGGAAAAACTGTTTTTT
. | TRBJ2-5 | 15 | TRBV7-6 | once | CASSSAPGAPETQYF | TGTGCCAGCAGCTCAGCCCCCGGGGCACCGGAGACCCAGTACTTC
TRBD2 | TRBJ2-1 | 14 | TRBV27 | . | CASSVLAGVNEQFF | TGTGCCAGCAGTGTCCTAGCGGGGGTCAATGAGCAGTTCTTC
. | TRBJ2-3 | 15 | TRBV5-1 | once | CASSQTGPSTDTQYF | TGCGCCAGCAGCCAAACTGGTCCTAGCACAGATACGCAGTATTTT
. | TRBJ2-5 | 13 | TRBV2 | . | CASSDLGQETQYF | TGTGCCAGCAGTGATTTGGGACAAGAGACCCAGTACTTC
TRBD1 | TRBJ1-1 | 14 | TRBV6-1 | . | CASSPDRTNTEAFF | TGTGCCAGCAGTCCGGACAGGACGAACACTGAAGCTTTCTTT
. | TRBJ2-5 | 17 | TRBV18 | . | CASSPPGGTGVGETQYF | TGTGCCAGCTCACCACCGGGAGGCACAGGGGTTGGGGAGACCCAGTACTTC
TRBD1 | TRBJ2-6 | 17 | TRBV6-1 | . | CASSEATGIPGANVLTF | TGTGCCAGCAGTGAAGCGACAGGGATCCCCGGGGCCAACGTCCTGACTTTC
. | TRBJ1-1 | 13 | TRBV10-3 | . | CAIRFSGNTEAFF | TGTGCCATAAGATTCTCAGGGAACACTGAAGCTTTCTTT
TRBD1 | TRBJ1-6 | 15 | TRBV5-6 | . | CASSWDRALNSPLHF | TGTGCCAGCAGCTGGGACAGAGCCCTAAATTCACCCCTCCACTTT
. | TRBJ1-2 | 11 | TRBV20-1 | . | CSAIQGGGYTF | TGCAGTGCTATACAGGGAGGAGGCTACACCTTC
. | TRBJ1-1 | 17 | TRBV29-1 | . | CSVEEGSAGALNTEAFF | TGCAGCGTTGAGGAGGGGTCGGCAGGGGCCCTGAACACTGAAGCTTTCTTT
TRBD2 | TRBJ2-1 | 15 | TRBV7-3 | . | CASSYSGGEPNEQFF | TGTGCCAGCAGCTATAGCGGGGGCGAACCGAATGAGCAGTTCTTC
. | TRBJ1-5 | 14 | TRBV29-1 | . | CSVSPGISNQPQHF | TGCAGCGTCTCTCCGGGAATTAGCAATCAGCCCCAGCATTTT
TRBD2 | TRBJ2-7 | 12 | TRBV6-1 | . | CASRGTSYEQYF | TGTGCCAGCAGGGGGACTAGTTACGAGCAGTACTTC
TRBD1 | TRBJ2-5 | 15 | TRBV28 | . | CASTLGTGVQETQYF | TGTGCCAGCACCCTCGGGACAGGGGTCCAAGAGACCCAGTACTTC
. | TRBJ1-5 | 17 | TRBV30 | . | CAWSAQYWGSDRQPQHF | TGTGCCTGGAGTGCACAGTATTGGGGATCGGATCGTCAGCCCCAGCATTTT
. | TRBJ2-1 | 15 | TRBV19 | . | CASSMSLGDRGSQFF | TGTGCCAGTAGTATGTCTTTAGGGGATCGCGGATCTCAGTTCTTC
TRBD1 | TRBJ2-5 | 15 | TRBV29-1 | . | CSGRGQGAFEETQYF | TGCAGCGGAAGGGGACAGGGGGCTTTCGAAGAGACCCAGTACTTC
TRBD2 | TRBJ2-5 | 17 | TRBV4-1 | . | CASSQALREGRQETQYF | TGCGCCAGCAGCCAAGCTCTCCGGGAGGGCCGACAAGAGACCCAGTACTTC
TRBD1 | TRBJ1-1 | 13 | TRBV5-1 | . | CASRQQGDTEAFF | TGCGCCAGCAGGCAACAGGGGGACACTGAAGCTTTCTTT
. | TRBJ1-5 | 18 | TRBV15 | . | CATSRVLMDISSNQPQHF | TGTGCCACCAGCAGAGTTCTAATGGACATCAGCAGCAATCAGCCCCAGCATTTT
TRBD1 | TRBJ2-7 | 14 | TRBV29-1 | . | CSVVLATGGYEQYF | TGCAGCGTTGTCCTCGCGACAGGGGGCTACGAGCAGTACTTC
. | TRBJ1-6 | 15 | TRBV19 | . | CASSTDGGAGSPLHF | TGTGCCAGTAGTACGGACGGGGGCGCGGGTTCACCCCTCCACTTT
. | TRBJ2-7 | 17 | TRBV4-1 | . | CASSQGAGTLFSYEQYF | TGCGCCAGCAGCCAAGGGGCGGGGACTTTGTTTTCCTACGAGCAGTACTTC
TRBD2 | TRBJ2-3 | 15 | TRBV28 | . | CASSSPGGGTDTQYF | TGTGCCAGCAGTTCCCCGGGGGGAGGTACAGATACGCAGTATTTT
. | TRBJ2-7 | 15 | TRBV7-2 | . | CASSWPGTGGYEQYF | TGTGCCAGCAGCTGGCCAGGGACTGGGGGGTACGAGCAGTACTTC
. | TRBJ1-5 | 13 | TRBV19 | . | CASRFQGNQPQHF | TGTGCCAGTCGTTTCCAGGGGAATCAGCCCCAGCATTTT
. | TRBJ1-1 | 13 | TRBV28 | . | CASTPAQYTEAFF | TGTGCCAGCACCCCTGCTCAGTACACTGAAGCTTTCTTT
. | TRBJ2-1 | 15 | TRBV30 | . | CAWTSPSRSYNEQFF | TGTGCCTGGACTTCCCCATCTAGGTCCTACAATGAGCAGTTCTTC
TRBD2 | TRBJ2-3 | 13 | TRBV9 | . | CASSGTSADTQYF | TGTGCCAGCAGCGGCACTAGCGCAGATACGCAGTATTTT
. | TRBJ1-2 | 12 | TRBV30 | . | CAWSVFGYGYTF | TGTGCCTGGAGTGTGTTTGGGTATGGCTACACCTTC
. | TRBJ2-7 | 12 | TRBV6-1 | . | CASSDIGGEQYF | TGTGCCAGCAGTGATATCGGGGGCGAGCAGTACTTC
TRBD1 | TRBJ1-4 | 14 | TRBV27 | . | CASSRDRGHEKLFF | TGTGCCAGCAGTAGGGACAGGGGGCATGAAAAACTGTTTTTT
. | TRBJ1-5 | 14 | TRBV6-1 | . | CASSDSEGGQPQHF | TGTGCCAGCAGTGACAGTGAGGGGGGTCAGCCCCAGCATTTT
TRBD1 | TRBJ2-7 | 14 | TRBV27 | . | CASSPWDRAYEQYF | TGTGCCAGCAGTCCGTGGGACAGAGCCTACGAGCAGTACTTC
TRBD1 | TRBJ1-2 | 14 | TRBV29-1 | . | CSAGPEGQGYGYTF | TGCAGCGCAGGGCCAGAGGGACAGGGTTATGGCTACACCTTC
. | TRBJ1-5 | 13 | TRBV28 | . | CASSLHLNQPQHF | TGTGCCAGCAGTTTACACCTCAATCAGCCCCAGCATTTT
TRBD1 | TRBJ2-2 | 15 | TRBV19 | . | CASRSGQGLIGELFF | TGTGCCAGTAGGTCGGGACAGGGTTTAATCGGGGAGCTGTTTTTT
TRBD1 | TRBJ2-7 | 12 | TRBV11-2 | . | CASSSTGYEQYF | TGTGCCAGCAGCTCGACAGGGTACGAGCAGTACTTC
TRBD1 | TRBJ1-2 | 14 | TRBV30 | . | CAWSAGTGGNGYTF | TGTGCCTGGAGCGCCGGGACAGGGGGCAATGGCTACACCTTC
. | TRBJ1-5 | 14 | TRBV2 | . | CASRYRDLTGPQHF | TGTGCCAGCAGATACAGGGACCTAACGGGCCCCCAGCATTTT
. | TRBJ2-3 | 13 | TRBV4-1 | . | CASSEIDTLTQYF | TGCGCCAGCAGCGAAATAGACACTCTTACGCAGTATTTT
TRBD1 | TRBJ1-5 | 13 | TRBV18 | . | CASCGTENQPQHF | TGTGCCAGCTGTGGGACAGAGAATCAGCCCCAGCATTTT
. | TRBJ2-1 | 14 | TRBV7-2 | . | CASSAARGQNEQFF | TGTGCCAGCAGCGCAGCGAGGGGTCAGAATGAGCAGTTCTTC
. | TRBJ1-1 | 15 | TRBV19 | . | CASSNRQSGNTEAFF | TGTGCCAGTAGTAATCGACAGAGTGGGAACACTGAAGCTTTCTTT